This note documents a single T cell receptor (beta chain) sequence. Clones were sequenced by immunoSEQ multiplex PCR, and TCRdb holds only the in-frame ones, with some missing. The table records 210,000 or so clones, 91% of them present only once. The sample belongs to a study of control samples from healthy donors and cancer patients. In germline, CDR1 is SGHAT, CDR2 FQNNGV. The CDR3 totals 13 residues. The V gene lost 5 bases and the J gene lost 6 bases, with 11 bases spanning the gap. This rearrangement joins TRBV11-2 to TRBJ1-5, with D uncertain. Source material: blood. The sequence was collected from a man younger than 40 in good health. CDR3 DNA sequence: TGTGCCAGCAGCGCACAAAGTGGTCAGCCCCAGCATTTT. Its translation is CASSAQSGQPQHF.